Reported below is one T cell receptor (beta chain). Deletions cut 1 base from V and 0 bases from J, with 12 bases between. The CDR3 consists of 16 residues. Germline V gene lookup returns CDR1 SGHRS and CDR2 YFSETQ. This entry belongs to a study of blood T cell repertoires in COVID-19. The wider study: There were acute and convalescent COVID-19 samples, and they came from the United States, Italy and Spain. T cells, B-cell-depleted T cells, or PBMCs provided the cDNA or gDNA that served as material.

Using immunoSEQ multiplex PCR, the repertoire was profiled, and TCRdb retains in-frame clones only, with some absent. The sample holds almost 300,000 clones, around nine tenths seen once. The sample consisted of peripheral blood. The receptor comes from a woman between 25 and 40 years old with COVID-19, enrolled during active disease. This chain uses TRBV5-1 with TRBJ2-3; no clear D. CDR3 amino acids: CASSLWRPPSTDTQYF. The CDR3 nucleotides are TGCGCCAGCAGCTTGTGGCGGCCGCCTAGCACAGATACGCAGTATTTT.